The 16 T cell receptor beta chains below come from one sample, sequenced in a study of T cells in Graves' hyperthyroidism and ophthalmopathy. From RNA transcripts, TCR beta CDR3 regions were amplified. HTBI primers were employed in a first-round RT-PCR of the TCR CDR3. A single record per CDR3 protein comes from TCRdb applying MiXCR to the multiplex PCR reads. The sample has about 270,000 distinct CDR3 sequences, approximately 23% seen once. Sample: blood. Source of these receptors: a woman aged 40 to 50 with Graves' ophthalmopathy.

This clonotype was seen repeatedly, ten times or more. CDR3 loop: CASSLSLGAKTQYF. In DNA, the CDR3 is TGTGCCAGCAGTTTGTCGCTGGGGGCAAAGACCCAGTACTTC. This chain connects TRBV27 to TRBJ2-5; maybe TRBD1 (6 bases). Germline V gene data show CDR1 as MNHEY and CDR2 as SMNVEV (reference sequence). The CDR3 contains 14 residues. The V end was cut by 3 bases, the J end by 6 bases, with 14 bases between.

Many counts were recorded for this clonotype. The CDR3 reads CASSSDTRFEAFF. The CDR3 DNA reads as TGTGCCAGCAGTTCGGACACCCGATTCGAAGCTTTCTTT. The gene calls are TRBV28 and TRBJ1-1; D is possibly TRBD1 (5 bases). V gave up 4 bases and J gave up 8 bases, with 14 bases separating them. CDR1 is MDHEN, CDR2 SYDVKM, per germline. The CDR3 covers 13 residues.

This chain uses TRBV12-3 or TRBV12-4 with TRBJ2-4; 8 positions agree with TRBD1. The CDR3 has 15 residues. The junction had 6 bases not matched to a gene; V was cut back by 8 bases and J by 0 bases. This CDR3 reads CASEDRVSAKNIQYF. CDR3 nucleotides: TGTGCCAGCGAGGACAGGGTATCAGCCAAAAACATTCAGTACTTC.

This clonotype was detected ten times or more. The genes are TRBV5-1 and TRBJ1-1, with D perhaps matching TRBD1 (6 bases). Trimming pared 0 bases from V and 4 bases from J, leaving 13 bases between. The CDR3 is made up of 15 amino acids. The germline gives CDR1 SGHRS, CDR2 YFSETQ. CDR3 sequence reads: CASSLGGAEGTEAFF. CDR3 in DNA: TGCGCCAGCAGCTTGGGGGGGGCGGAGGGCACTGAAGCTTTCTTT.

This clonotype was observed many times. The chain links TRBV2 to TRBJ1-1, with no clear D. CDR3 length: 15 amino acids. The germline V gene has CDR1 SNHLY and CDR2 FYNNEI. The V gene lost 4 bases and the J gene lost 1 base, with 13 bases spanning the gap. The CDR3 loop is CASSVEGNPNTEAFF. For the CDR3, the DNA is TGTGCCAGCAGTGTTGAGGGCAACCCGAACACTGAAGCTTTCTTT.

This clonotype was observed many times. CDR3 protein: CASSVAGTGGNQPQHF. The CDR3 bases are TGTGCCAGCAGTGTTGCCGGGACAGGGGGCAATCAGCCCCAGCATTTT. V gene TRBV6-1 combines with J gene TRBJ1-5; TRBD1 agrees at 10 bases. Trimming took 4 bases from V and 2 from J; bases not matched to a gene: 5. Germline V gene sequence: CDR1 MNHNS, CDR2 SASEGT. This CDR3 has 16 amino acids.

This chain connects TRBV7-8 to TRBJ1-5, with D perhaps matching TRBD1 (5 bases). Germline V gene lookup returns CDR1 SGHVS and CDR2 FQNEAQ. The V and J ends lost 4 bases and 7 bases respectively, with 14 bases between them. CDR3 length equals 14 residues. CDR3 sequence (DNA): TGTGCCAGCAGCTACGGGGGGGTTGGCCAGCCCCAGCATTTT. This gives the protein CASSYGGVGQPQHF.

The rearrangement joins TRBV3-1 to TRBJ1-6; D perhaps matches TRBD1 (6 bases). The length of the CDR3 is 17 residues. Germline V gene data show CDR1 as LGHDT and CDR2 as YNNKEL (reference sequence). V was pared by 6 bases and J by 4 bases, with 19 bases between. The DNA of the CDR3 is TGTGCCAGCAGTCCAGACAGGTCCCGCTCTTATAATTCACCCCTCCACTTT. Its protein product is CASSPDRSRSYNSPLHF.

At least ten counts were recorded for this clonotype. The chain carries TRBV6-1 and TRBJ2-5; D remains unclear. CDR1 is MNHNS and CDR2 is SASEGT in the germline V gene. CDR3 size: 16 residues. V was shortened by 1 base and J by 2 bases, with 14 bases between the two germline ends. This CDR3 is CASSEGGVLIQETQYF. CDR3 nucleotides: TGTGCCAGCAGTGAAGGTGGGGTTCTAATACAAGAGACCCAGTACTTC.

This clonotype has a single count. One junction end disagrees with the germline gene, perhaps due to a read error. Here the CDR3 reads CASSLGAGSENEQYF. CDR3 coding DNA: TGCGCCAGCAGCTTAGGGGCTGGATCAGAAAACGAGCAGTACTTC. The chain recombines TRBV7-8 with TRBJ2-7; weak D call: TRBD1 (5 bases). The CDR3 loop spans 15 amino acids. Germline CDR1 reads SGHVS; CDR2 reads FQNEAQ.

The V call is TRBV30, the J call TRBJ1-1; unclear D gene. V was trimmed by 3 bases and J by 1 base, leaving 6 bases between them. Germline V CDR1 and CDR2: GTSNPN, SVGIG (reference sequence). This CDR3 contains 12 residues. CDR3 in amino acids: CAWRHWNTEAFF. Written as DNA, the CDR3 is TGTGCCTGGAGACATTGGAACACTGAAGCTTTCTTT.

At least ten counts were recorded for this clonotype. The chain employs TRBV20-1 and TRBJ1-5; no clear D gene. Germline V gene sequence: CDR1 DFQATT, CDR2 SNEGSKA (reference sequence). V dropped 5 bases and J dropped 0 bases, with 11 bases sitting between them. CDR3 size: 14 residues. DNA of the CDR3: TGCAGTGCTTCCCTGGACTTTAGCAATCAGCCCCAGCATTTT. This translates into CSASLDFSNQPQHF.

The chain carries TRBV6-2 or TRBV6-3 and TRBJ1-1; a weak D match, TRBD1 (5 bases). The V and J ends lost 7 bases and 6 bases respectively, with 15 bases between them. In germline, CDR1 is MNHEY, CDR2 SVGEGT. The CDR3 extends over 13 amino acids. CDR3 DNA: TGTGCCAGCAAACGTAGTGGGGGATCTGAAGCTTTCTTT. Its translation: CASKRSGGSEAFF.

This clonotype was observed at least ten times. The V gene is TRBV5-5, the J gene TRBJ2-2, with 7 bases fitting TRBD2. The trim removed 1 base at V and 4 bases at J, leaving 7 bases unmatched. Germline values: CDR1 SGHKS, CDR2 YYEKEE (reference sequence). This CDR3 has 16 residues. CDR3 nucleotides: TGTGCCAGCAGCTTGACGGCGGGAGCGGCCACCGGGGAGCTGTTTTTT. Its translation: CASSLTAGAATGELFF.

This clonotype showed up many times. J is TRBJ1-1 and V is TRBV13; D is possibly TRBD1 (5 bases). Germline V gives CDR1 PRHDT, CDR2 FYEKMQ (reference sequence). Trimming cost V 4 bases and J 4 bases, with 19 bases left between them. This CDR3 comprises 16 residues. CDR3 amino acids: CASSSKAGDWATEAFF. The DNA for the CDR3 is TGTGCCAGCAGCTCAAAAGCGGGGGACTGGGCCACTGAAGCTTTCTTT.

The rearrangement uses TRBV4-1 and TRBJ2-5; D may be TRBD1 (5 bases). CDR3 length: 14 amino acids. V lost 0 bases and J lost 5, with 10 bases in between. Germline CDR1 and CDR2: MGHRA and YSYEKL. The CDR3 protein is CASSQEPGLETQYF. The CDR3 DNA is TGCGCCAGCAGCCAAGAGCCAGGGTTGGAGACCCAGTACTTC.